This T cell receptor beta chain was recovered during a study of OX40 agonist ivuxolimab in advanced cancers. Study conclusions and caveats: Antigen specificity of clonally expanded peripheral T cells was not established. Clonal expansion in partial responders at 0.1-3.0 mg/kg ranked among the lowest.

CDR3 length equals 12 residues. The V gene lost 3 bases and the J gene lost 4 bases, with 7 bases spanning the gap. CDR1 and CDR2 (germline): SGDLS, YYNGEE. In the case of this clone: Its target is unknown.

The repertoire was sequenced with immunoSEQ multiplex PCR; TCRdb's copy has only in-frame clones and lacks some. Among 40,000 to 60,000 clones, about 81% were seen once, and the ten largest hold about 1.5%. The sample was CD4+ or CD8+ T cells sorted from blood, taken in a trial of the OX40 agonist ivuxolimab. V gene TRBV9 combines with J gene TRBJ1-2; D not resolved. The sequence was collected from an adult with an advanced solid tumor such as melanoma, head and neck, liver or kidney cancer. The CDR3 nucleotides read TGTGCCAGCAGCGAAAGTACCTATGGCTACACCTTC. Its protein is CASSESTYGYTF.